This T cell receptor beta chain derives from a study of PD-L1 blockade in urothelial cancer. Study summary: Patients initiated atezolizumab in the mid-2010s at 1,200 mg intravenously every 3 weeks. Blood underwent analysis 3 weeks (second dose) and 6 weeks after treatment began. Between 0 and 3 chemotherapy regimens preceded treatment for each patient.

Time point meaning: pretreatment peripheral blood. A spike-in of synthetic TCR analog templates was added to each PCR. Using immunoSEQ multiplex PCR, the repertoire was profiled, and TCRdb retains in-frame clones only, with some absent. The table lists about 93,000 clones, nearly 90% of them singletons. The CDR3 sequence is 15 residues long. V gave up 7 bases and J gave up 1 base, with 16 bases separating them. Germline CDR1 and CDR2: MRHNA and SNTAGT. This TCR derives from a man aged 55 to 70 with urothelial cancer. The chain joins TRBV6-4 to TRBJ1-1; a weak D match, TRBD1 (5 bases). The source was PBMCs, collected around atezolizumab (anti-PD-L1) treatment. CDR3 amino acids: CASTPQAGQNTEAFF. The CDR3 region has the DNA TGTGCCAGCACCCCCCAGGCAGGACAGAACACTGAAGCTTTCTTT.